The 13 T cell receptor beta chains reported below all come from one sample, sequenced in a study of Graves' ophthalmopathy and Graves' hyperthyroidism. Amplified TCR beta CDR3 regions were obtained using RNA transcripts as template. The first round was an RT-PCR with HTBI primers, and the second round was a multiplex PCR. A single record per CDR3 protein comes from TCRdb applying MiXCR to the multiplex PCR reads. The sample yields over a million distinct CDR3 sequences, less than 45% seen once. The sample consisted of peripheral blood or thyroid tissue (not recorded which). All receptors come from an adult man with Graves' hyperthyroidism.

This clonotype was picked up a small number of times. The chain couples TRBV12-3 or TRBV12-4 to TRBJ2-7, with TRBD2 matching over 7 bases. CDR3 length equals 15 residues. V was clipped by 5 bases and J by 3 bases; unmatched bases: 10. CDR3 loop: CASSPRTSSYYEQYF. The CDR3 nucleotides read TGTGCCAGCAGTCCTCGGACTAGTTCTTACTACGAGCAGTACTTC.

This rearrangement joins TRBV5-1 to TRBJ1-6; a possible D gene is TRBD1 (5 bases). CDR1 and CDR2 from the germline V gene are SGHRS and YFSETQ. Trimming cost V 3 bases and J 6 bases, with 13 bases left between them. The CDR3 is 15 residues long. This CDR3 is CASSSGGVSNSPLHF. In DNA form, the CDR3 reads TGCGCCAGCAGCTCCGGAGGGGTTAGTAATTCACCCCTCCACTTT.

This clonotype was found once. The rearrangement links TRBV29-1 to TRBJ1-3, with D tentatively TRBD1 (6 bases). This CDR3 comprises 12 residues. The germline V gene has CDR1 SQVTM and CDR2 ANQGSEA. Trimming removed 5 bases at V and 8 bases at J, with 13 bases between. CDR3 protein: CSVRTARDTIYF. The DNA for the CDR3 is TGCAGCGTTAGGACAGCTCGGGACACCATATATTTT. The entire variable domain, with the rest obtained from reference TRBV29-1 and TRBJ1-3, is as follows: SAVISQKPSRDICQRGTSLTIQCQVDSQVTMMFWYRQQPGQSLTLIATANQGSEATYESGFVIDKFPISRPNLTFSTLTVSNMSPEDSSIYLCSVRTARDTIYFGEGSWLTVV.

V usage is TRBV24-1 and J usage is TRBJ1-5; D uncertain. CDR1 and CDR2 from the germline V gene are KGHDR and SFDVKD. V lost 4 bases to trimming and J lost 3 bases, with 6 bases between them. CDR3 size: 13 residues. The CDR3 sequence: CATSEGFNQPQHF. Here the CDR3 DNA reads TGTGCCACCAGTGAGGGGTTCAATCAGCCCCAGCATTTT.

A few counts support this clonotype. J is TRBJ2-2 and V is TRBV5-5, with D uncertain. Per germline, CDR1 SGHKS and CDR2 YYEKEE (reference sequence). CDR3 length: 15 residues. Trimming took 1 base from V and 2 from J, leaving 9 bases between them. Here the CDR3 reads CASSLRNTNTGELFF. The CDR3 nucleotides are TGTGCCAGCAGCTTGAGAAACACTAACACCGGGGAGCTGTTTTTT. The variable domain in full, completed from reference TRBV5-5 and TRBJ2-2, reads DAGVTQSPTHLIKTRGQQVTLRCSPISGHKSVSWYQQVLGQGPQFIFQYYEKEERGRGNFPDRFSARQFPNYSSELNVNALLLGDSALYLCASSLRNTNTGELFFGEGSRLTVL.

This clonotype was counted at least ten times. This sequence joins TRBV10-3 and TRBJ1-1, with D maybe TRBD1 (6 bases). This CDR3 has 13 amino acids. V lost 8 bases, J lost 2 bases, and 12 bases lay in between. Germline loops: CDR1 ENHRY, CDR2 SYGVKD. The CDR3 DNA reads as TGTGCCATCGGGGGACACCCTAACACTGAAGCTTTCTTT. Translating gives CAIGGHPNTEAFF.

The sample holds many counts of this clonotype. This sequence joins TRBV10-3 and TRBJ2-7; no definite D call. The CDR3 covers 12 residues. Germline V gives CDR1 ENHRY, CDR2 SYGVKD. V lost 3 bases and J 2 bases, leaving 5 bases between the germline ends. Here the CDR3 DNA reads TGTGCCATCAGTGATACAGCCTACGAGCAGTACTTC. Residues: CAISDTAYEQYF.

On this clonotype itself: Since a much larger clone is just one base distant, this may be a read error. The genes are TRBV20-1 and TRBJ1-5; no clear D. This CDR3 spans 15 amino acids. Germline CDR1 reads DFQATT; CDR2 reads SNEGSKA (reference sequence). CDR3 sequence reads: CSASPGVGSNQSQHF. The CDR3 DNA reads TGCAGTGCTTCCCCTGGGGTAGGTAGCAATCAGTCCCAGCATTTT.

This chain connects TRBV15 to TRBJ1-4; D ambiguous. Germline V gene data show CDR1 as LNHNV and CDR2 as YYDKDF (reference sequence). CDR3 length: 18 amino acids. The V and J ends lost 2 bases and 0 bases respectively, with 16 bases between them. The CDR3 protein is CATSRSRAPTATNEKLFF. CDR3 nucleotide sequence: TGTGCCACCAGCAGATCCCGGGCCCCTACTGCAACTAATGAAAAACTGTTTTTT.

This sequence joins TRBV7-2 and TRBJ1-1; 8 positions match TRBD1. Germline CDR1 and CDR2: SGHTA and FQGNSA. Trimming removed 5 bases from V and 10 bases from J; junction bases left unmatched: 6. The CDR3 length is 12 residues. CDR3 loop: CASSVFQGAAFF. The CDR3 nucleotides read TGTGCCAGCAGCGTATTCCAGGGGGCAGCTTTCTTT.

This chain connects TRBV15 to TRBJ2-2; D possibly corresponds to TRBD2 (6 bases). This CDR3 is 20 amino acids long. Per the germline V gene, CDR1 is LNHNV and CDR2 is YYDKDF (reference sequence). V lost 0 bases to trimming and J lost 0 bases, with 20 bases between them. The CDR3 DNA reads TGTGCCACCAGCAGAGACGCCACTAGCCGTAGGGAACCGAACACCGGGGAGCTGTTTTTT. Translated: CATSRDATSRREPNTGELFF.

This chain connects TRBV10-2 to TRBJ1-1; D gene uncertain. This CDR3 spans 12 amino acids. Trimming left V 5 bases short and J 6 bases short, with 10 bases between. Germline V CDR1 and CDR2: WSHSY, SAAADI. DNA for the CDR3: TGCGCCAGCAGTCGGGGAGAACCTGAAGCTTTCTTT. It codes for CASSRGEPEAFF.

The CDR3 DNA reads as TGTGCCAGCAGCGGGGGTACTAGCGGAGCCCCTGAAGAGACCCAGTACTTC. Translating it yields CASSGGTSGAPEETQYF. The V and J genes are TRBV9 and TRBJ2-5; 8 positions agree with TRBD2. This CDR3 spans 17 amino acids. V shed 3 bases, J shed 3 bases, and the junction held 13 bases outside the gene matches. The germline gives CDR1 SGDLS, CDR2 YYNGEE. Variable domain in full (rest from reference TRBV9 and TRBJ2-5): DSGVTQTPKHLITATGQRVTLRCSPRSGDLSVYWYQQSLDQGLQFLIQYYNGEERAKGNILERFSAQQFPDLHSELNLSSLELGDSALYFCASSGGTSGAPEETQYFGPGTRLLVL.